The 11 T cell receptor beta chains presented below share a single source sample, sequenced in a study of blood T cell repertoires in COVID-19. Assay used: immunoSEQ multiplex PCR; TCRdb lists only in-frame clones, some missing. The sample lists 100,000 or so clones; around 85% were seen once. Material for sequencing was peripheral blood. The receptors originated from a human donor in a cohort sampled during active COVID-19.

The count of this clone is one. The chain couples TRBV4-2 to TRBJ2-4; possible D gene TRBD2, 5 bases. V lost 4 bases to trimming and J lost 1 base, with 11 bases between them. The germline gives CDR1 LGHNA, CDR2 YNFKEQ. The length of the CDR3 is 15 residues. For the CDR3, the DNA is TGTGCCAGCAGCCCCGCGGGTGGGGCCAAAAACATTCAGTACTTC. Protein: CASSPAGGAKNIQYF.

The rearrangement uses TRBV7-9 and TRBJ1-5, with D possibly matching TRBD1 (5 bases). Germline V gives CDR1 SEHNR, CDR2 FQNEAQ (reference sequence). The CDR3 is 18 residues long. V lost 5 bases and J lost 4, with 24 bases in between. CDR3 bases: TGTGCCAGCAGCCGTGGGGGGGGAACCCTCCGAGGTAATCAGCCCCAGCATTTT. Protein: CASSRGGGTLRGNQPQHF.

CDR3 amino acids: CASSQAIMAGENSPLHF. The CDR3 coding sequence is TGCGCCAGCAGCCAGGCGATTATGGCAGGGGAGAATTCACCCCTCCACTTT. J is TRBJ1-6 and V is TRBV4-1; D may be TRBD1 (6 bases). Per the germline V gene, CDR1 is MGHRA and CDR2 is YSYEKL. This CDR3 has 17 residues. Between the trimmed V and J ends, which lost 3 bases and 7 bases, there was a span of 19 bases.

V usage is TRBV11-3 and J usage is TRBJ2-3; maybe TRBD2 (6 bases). Germline V gene data show CDR1 as SGHNT and CDR2 as YENEEA. With 4 bases removed from V and 2 bases from J, the gap between germline ends came to 22 bases. The CDR3 sequence is 18 residues long. CDR3 in DNA: TGTGCCAGCAGCTCGTCTAACGTCGCGGGATCCTCCACAGATACGCAGTATTTT. Its translation is CASSSSNVAGSSTDTQYF. Combining the CDR3 with reference TRBV11-3 and TRBJ2-3 gives the whole variable domain EAGVVQSPRYKIIEKKQPVAFWCNPISGHNTLYWYLQNLGQGPELLIRYENEEAVDDSQLPKDRFSAERLKGVDSTLKIQPAELGDSAVYLCASSSSNVAGSSTDTQYFGPGTRLTVL.

The rearrangement joins TRBV3-1 (or the pseudogene TRBV3-2) to TRBJ2-7; 14 bases are shared with TRBD2. This CDR3 is built from 17 residues. With 1 base clipped from V and 2 bases from J, the junction kept 4 bases outside the gene matches. The germline CDR1 and CDR2 sequences are LGHDT and YNNKEL (reference sequence). CDR3 region: CASSQGTSGRHPYEQYF. The DNA of the CDR3 is TGTGCCAGCAGCCAAGGGACTAGCGGGAGGCACCCCTACGAGCAGTACTTC.

This clone was found once. V usage is TRBV19 and J usage is TRBJ1-1; D not certain. This CDR3 region has 13 residues. Germline CDR1 LNHDA, CDR2 SQIVND (reference sequence). V lost 5 bases to trimming and J lost 3 bases, with 10 bases between them. CDR3 sequence reads: CASSLWQDTEAFF. CDR3 bases: TGTGCCAGTAGTTTATGGCAGGACACTGAAGCTTTCTTT. Together with reference TRBV19 and TRBJ1-1, the CDR3 gives the full variable domain: DGGITQSPKYLFRKEGQNVTLSCEQNLNHDAMYWYRQDPGQGLRLIYYSQIVNDFQKGDIAEGYSVSREKKESFPLTVTSAQKNPTAFYLCASSLWQDTEAFFGQGTRLTVV.

J is TRBJ2-5 and V is TRBV2; 10 bases are shared with TRBD2. There are 15 residues in the CDR3. J lost 1 base, V lost 3 bases, and 2 bases had no gene match. In germline, CDR1 is SNHLY, CDR2 FYNNEI. For the CDR3, the DNA is TGTGCCAGCAGTGATATAGCGGGAGGCCAAGAGACCCAGTACTTC. As protein: CASSDIAGGQETQYF.

The chain recombines TRBV5-1 with TRBJ2-1, with D perhaps matching TRBD1 (6 bases). The V end was cut by 4 bases, the J end by 3 bases, with 17 bases between. CDR1 and CDR2 from the germline V gene are SGHRS and YFSETQ. CDR3 length equals 16 residues. The CDR3 region is CASSTGTNNNYNEQFF. The CDR3 coding sequence is TGCGCCAGCAGCACGGGGACAAACAACAACTACAATGAGCAGTTCTTC.

The chain joins TRBV19 to TRBJ2-7, with 9 bases that match TRBD2. The CDR3 is made up of 14 amino acids. V gave up 4 bases and J gave up 0 bases; unmatched junction bases: 1. CDR1 is LNHDA and CDR2 is SQIVND in the germline V gene (reference sequence). The CDR3 region is CASSKRGDSYEQYF. DNA of the CDR3: TGTGCCAGTAGTAAGCGGGGGGACTCCTACGAGCAGTACTTC.

This clone is a singleton in its sample. This chain connects TRBV5-1 to TRBJ2-1, with 8 bases aligning to TRBD2. Germline V gives CDR1 SGHRS, CDR2 YFSETQ. The V segment lost 4 bases and the J segment 4 bases; nucleotides outside the gene matches: 7. CDR3 length: 15 amino acids. CDR3 DNA: TGCGCCAGCAGCCGCGGGGGGCCTTCTTACAATGAGCAGTTCTTC. Protein: CASSRGGPSYNEQFF.

The CDR3 loop reads CASSRQEAYEQYF. CDR3 nucleotides: TGCGCCAGCAGCCGACAGGAGGCCTACGAGCAGTACTTC. The genes are TRBV5-1 and TRBJ2-7; tentative D call: TRBD1 (6 bases). V shed 4 bases and J shed 2 bases, with 10 bases lying between them. The CDR3 runs to 13 residues. The germline CDR1 and CDR2 sequences are SGHRS and YFSETQ.